Given below is one T cell receptor beta chain in context. The target of this receptor is not known. No much larger clonotype is one base removed from it; base qualities were not supplied. The immunoSEQ Assay, a bias-controlled multiplex PCR, was used to amplify TCRbeta CDR3 regions from genomic DNA. The authors' analysis ran thus. The number of nucleated cells in each sample was estimated by amplification of reference gene primers within the assay. To quantify the absolute abundance of each unique TCRbeta CDR3 rearrangement, sequence reads were collapsed and filtered. For each sample, productive Simpson clonality was calculated as the square root of Simpson's diversity index over productive rearrangements. Entries here come from immuneACCESS through TCRdb and include only in-frame sequences with V and J called. Some clones fail to appear in such tables; in the studies checked, an unresolved V gene covers under half of the shortfall, and the cause of the remainder is unknown. V and J calls and clone size are as listed in that table; D and trimming were resolved from the DNA. Counted in this sample were roughly 90,000 clones; about 82% of them appeared once. The top ten constitute 3% to 3.5% of the sample.

The data were taken from a study of blood T cell repertoires in COVID-19 (TCRdb year 2020). As for the study more broadly: Samples covering the acute and convalescent phases of COVID-19 were provided by collaborators in the United States, Italy and Spain. The prospective study material was composed of cDNA or gDNA derived from T cells, B-cell-depleted T cells, or PBMCs. Deeply sampled blood TCRbeta repertoires from subjects exposed to, actively infected with, or recovered from COVID-19 were included in the dataset. A freely available public database, intended as a resource for researchers studying the immune response to SARS-CoV-2, is where the repertoires were released. The samples were drawn from two sources: the first 160 participants of the ongoing ImmuneRACE study, and 1,200 or so subjects contributed by 6 global collaborators. Where HLA class I and class II types were available, the types were taken from metadata supplied by the sample provider, not from assay-based typing. Sample metadata almost always included a de-identified subject ID, COVID-19 status, age in years and sex. On the study overall, not on this receptor specifically: Clinical and demographic metadata were provided uncurated, with the amount varying by source and participant.

Collaborating institutions collected whole blood in K2EDTA tubes following their own protocols. For TCRbeta analysis, collaborators shipped samples in one of three forms: frozen whole blood, isolated PBMCs, or DNA extracted from either of those sample types. Trimming takes 2 bases from V and 7 bases from J, and the germline ends sit 11 bases apart. The CDR3, from cysteine to phenylalanine, totals 14 residues. Only the CDR3 DNA is retained, 42 bases long and in frame from the first base. CDR1 and CDR2, looked up from the germline V gene, are SGHDN and FVKESK. Sequences were obtained from peripheral blood. The clonotype originates from a man over 45 with acute or convalescent COVID-19. The chain uses TRBV14 and TRBJ1-4, with no D gene named confidently. CDR3 reads: CASSQRRSGEKLFF. The nucleotide sequence is TGTGCCAGCAGCCAACGCAGGAGCGGTGAAAAACTGTTTTTT.